The present TCR beta chain was sequenced within a study of blood T cell repertoires in COVID-19. TCRdb's table, derived via immunoSEQ multiplex PCR, lists solely in-frame clones and lacks some. The sample has some 53,000 clones; under 90% are singletons. The CDR3 extends over 16 amino acids. After removal of 4 bases from V and 4 bases from J, the junction contained 12 bases not matched to a gene. CDR1 and CDR2 from the germline V gene are KGHSH and LQKENI. The sequence derives from a man in his 70s with acute or convalescent COVID-19. The chain couples TRBV18 to TRBJ1-1; 7 bases fit TRBD1. Sequencing was performed on peripheral blood. CDR3 DNA sequence: TGTGCCAGCTCACTAGGGACAGAGTCCATGGGCACTGAAGCTTTCTTT. Its translation: CASSLGTESMGTEAFF.